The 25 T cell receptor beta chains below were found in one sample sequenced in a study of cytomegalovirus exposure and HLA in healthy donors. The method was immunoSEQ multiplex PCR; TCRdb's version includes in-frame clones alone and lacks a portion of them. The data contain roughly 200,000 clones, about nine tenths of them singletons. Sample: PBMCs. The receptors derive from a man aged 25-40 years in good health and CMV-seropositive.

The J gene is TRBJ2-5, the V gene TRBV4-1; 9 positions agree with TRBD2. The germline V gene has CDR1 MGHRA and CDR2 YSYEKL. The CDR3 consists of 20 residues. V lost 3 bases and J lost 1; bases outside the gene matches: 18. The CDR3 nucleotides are TGCGCCAGCAGCCAGCCCTCCGGGGTAGCGGGAGAGGGATCCCAAGAGACCCAGTACTTC. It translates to CASSQPSGVAGEGSQETQYF.

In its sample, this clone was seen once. CDR3 DNA: TGTGCCAGCAGCTTACCGGGGGGAAACACTGAAGCTTTCTTT. This encodes CASSLPGGNTEAFF. The chain recombines TRBV7-6 with TRBJ1-1; D perhaps matches TRBD1 (5 bases). The CDR3 runs to 14 residues. Trimming removed 2 bases at V and 2 bases at J, with 9 bases between. CDR1 SGHVS and CDR2 FNYEAQ come from the germline V gene. Using reference TRBV7-6 and TRBJ1-1 for the parts outside the CDR3, the full variable domain is GAGVSQSPRYKVTKRGQDVALRCDPISGHVSLYWYRQALGQGPEFLTYFNYEAQQDKSGLPNDRFSAERPEGSISTLTIQRTEQRDSAMYRCASSLPGGNTEAFFGQGTRLTVV.

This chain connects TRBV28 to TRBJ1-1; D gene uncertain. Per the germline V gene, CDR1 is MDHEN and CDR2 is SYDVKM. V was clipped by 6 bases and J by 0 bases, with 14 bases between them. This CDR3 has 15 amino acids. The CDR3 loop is CASRQSGSVNTEAFF. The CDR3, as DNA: TGTGCCAGCAGACAAAGCGGATCGGTGAACACTGAAGCTTTCTTT.

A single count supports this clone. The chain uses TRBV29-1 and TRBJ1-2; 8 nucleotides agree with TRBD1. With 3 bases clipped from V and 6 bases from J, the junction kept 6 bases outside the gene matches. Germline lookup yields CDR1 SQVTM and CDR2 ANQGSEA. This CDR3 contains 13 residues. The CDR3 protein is CSVDPDRVHGYTF. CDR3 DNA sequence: TGCAGCGTTGACCCGGACAGGGTACATGGCTACACCTTC.

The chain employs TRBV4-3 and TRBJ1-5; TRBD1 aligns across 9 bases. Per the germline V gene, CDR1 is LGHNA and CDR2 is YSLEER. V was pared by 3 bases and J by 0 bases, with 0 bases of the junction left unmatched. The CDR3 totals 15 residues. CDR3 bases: TGCGCCAGCAGCCAGGGACAGGGTAGCAATCAGCCCCAGCATTTT. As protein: CASSQGQGSNQPQHF.

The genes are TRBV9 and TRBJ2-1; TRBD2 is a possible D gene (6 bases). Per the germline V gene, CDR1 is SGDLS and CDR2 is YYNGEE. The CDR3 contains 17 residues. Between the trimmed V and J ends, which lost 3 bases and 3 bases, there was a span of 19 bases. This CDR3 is CASSEAFGGADYNEQFF. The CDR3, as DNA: TGTGCCAGCAGCGAGGCCTTTGGCGGGGCAGACTACAATGAGCAGTTCTTC.

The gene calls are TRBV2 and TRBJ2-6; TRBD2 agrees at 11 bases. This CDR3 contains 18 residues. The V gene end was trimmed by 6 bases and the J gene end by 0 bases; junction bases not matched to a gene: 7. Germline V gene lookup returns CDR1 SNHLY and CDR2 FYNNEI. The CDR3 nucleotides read TGTGCCAGCAGCAAACTAGCGGGAGTTACCTCTGGGGCCAACGTCCTGACTTTC. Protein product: CASSKLAGVTSGANVLTF.

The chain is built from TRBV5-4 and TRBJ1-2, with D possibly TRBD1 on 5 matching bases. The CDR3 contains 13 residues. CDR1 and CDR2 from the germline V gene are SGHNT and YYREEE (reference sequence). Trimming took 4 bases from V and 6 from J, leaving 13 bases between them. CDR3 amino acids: CASSQFREDGYTF. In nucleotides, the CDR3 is TGTGCCAGCAGCCAGTTCAGGGAGGATGGCTACACCTTC.

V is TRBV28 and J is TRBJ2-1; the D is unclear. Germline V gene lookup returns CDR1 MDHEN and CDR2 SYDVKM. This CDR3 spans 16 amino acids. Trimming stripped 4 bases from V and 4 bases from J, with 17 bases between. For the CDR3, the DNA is TGTGCCAGCAGTTCCTTAGGAACTGGGAAGTACAATGAGCAGTTCTTC. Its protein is CASSSLGTGKYNEQFF. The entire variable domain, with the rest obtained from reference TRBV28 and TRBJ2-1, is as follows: DVKVTQSSRYLVKRTGEKVFLECVQDMDHENMFWYRQDPGLGLRLIYFSYDVKMKEKGDIPEGYSVSREKKERFSLILESASTNQTSMYLCASSSLGTGKYNEQFFGPGTRLTVL.

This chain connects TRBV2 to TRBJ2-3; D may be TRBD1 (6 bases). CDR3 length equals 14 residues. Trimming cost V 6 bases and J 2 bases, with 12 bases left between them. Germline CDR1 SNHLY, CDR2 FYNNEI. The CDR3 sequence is CASRTTGSTDTQYF. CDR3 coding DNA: TGTGCCAGCAGAACAACAGGGTCCACAGATACGCAGTATTTT. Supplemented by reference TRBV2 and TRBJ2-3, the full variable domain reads EPEVTQTPSHQVTQMGQEVILRCVPISNHLYFYWYRQILGQKVEFLVSFYNNEISEKSEIFDDQFSVERPDGSNFTLKIRSTKLEDSAMYFCASRTTGSTDTQYFGPGTRLTVL.

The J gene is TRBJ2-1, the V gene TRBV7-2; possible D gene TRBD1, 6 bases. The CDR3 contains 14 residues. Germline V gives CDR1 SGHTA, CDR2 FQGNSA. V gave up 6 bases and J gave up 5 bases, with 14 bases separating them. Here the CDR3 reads CASRLGQPNNEQFF. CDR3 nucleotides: TGTGCCAGCAGACTCGGACAGCCAAACAATGAGCAGTTCTTC.

CDR3 in amino acids: CASHRNYEQYF. In nucleotides, the CDR3 is TGTGCCAGTCACCGAAATTACGAGCAGTACTTC. The chain has TRBV6-1 and TRBJ2-7; no reliable D call. V was pared by 9 bases and J by 4 bases, with 10 bases between. Germline-derived CDR1 and CDR2 are MNHNS and SASEGT. This CDR3 spans 11 amino acids.

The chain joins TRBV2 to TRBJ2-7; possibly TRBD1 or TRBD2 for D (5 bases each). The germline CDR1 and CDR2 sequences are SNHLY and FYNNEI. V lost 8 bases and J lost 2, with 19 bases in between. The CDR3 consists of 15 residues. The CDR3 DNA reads TGTGCCAGCGGGGGTCTGGGGGTCCGGGCCTACGAGCAGTACTTC. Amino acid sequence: CASGGLGVRAYEQYF.

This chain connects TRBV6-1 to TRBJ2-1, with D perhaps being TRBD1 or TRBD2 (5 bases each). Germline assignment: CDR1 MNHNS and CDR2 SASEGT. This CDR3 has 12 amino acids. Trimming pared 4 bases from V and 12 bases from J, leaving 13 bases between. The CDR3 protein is CASSGGYQAQFF. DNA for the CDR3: TGTGCCAGCAGTGGGGGGTATCAAGCGCAGTTCTTC.

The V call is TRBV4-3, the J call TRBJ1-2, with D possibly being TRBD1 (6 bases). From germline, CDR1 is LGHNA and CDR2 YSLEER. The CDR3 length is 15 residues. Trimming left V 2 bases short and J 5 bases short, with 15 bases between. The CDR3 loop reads CASSQRTAGGYGYTF. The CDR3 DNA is TGCGCCAGCAGCCAAAGGACAGCGGGAGGGTATGGCTACACCTTC.

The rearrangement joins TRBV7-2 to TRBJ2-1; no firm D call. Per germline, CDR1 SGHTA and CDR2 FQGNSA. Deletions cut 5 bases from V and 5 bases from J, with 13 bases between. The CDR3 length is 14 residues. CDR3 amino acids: CASSIDGRNNEQFF. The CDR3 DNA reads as TGTGCCAGCAGCATAGATGGCAGAAACAATGAGCAGTTCTTC.

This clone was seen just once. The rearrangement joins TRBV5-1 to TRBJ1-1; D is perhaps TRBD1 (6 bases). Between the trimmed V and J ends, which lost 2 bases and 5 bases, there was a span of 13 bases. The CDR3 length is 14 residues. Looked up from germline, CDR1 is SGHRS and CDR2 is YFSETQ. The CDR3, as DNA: TGCGCCAGCAGCTTTGGGGGCCGCTCGACTGAAGCTTTCTTT. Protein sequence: CASSFGGRSTEAFF.

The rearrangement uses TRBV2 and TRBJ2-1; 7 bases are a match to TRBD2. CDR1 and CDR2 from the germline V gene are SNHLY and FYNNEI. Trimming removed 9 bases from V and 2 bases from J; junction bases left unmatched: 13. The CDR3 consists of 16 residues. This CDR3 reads CASLGVTSNTYNEQFF. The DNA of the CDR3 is TGTGCCAGTTTGGGGGTGACTAGCAACACCTACAATGAGCAGTTCTTC.

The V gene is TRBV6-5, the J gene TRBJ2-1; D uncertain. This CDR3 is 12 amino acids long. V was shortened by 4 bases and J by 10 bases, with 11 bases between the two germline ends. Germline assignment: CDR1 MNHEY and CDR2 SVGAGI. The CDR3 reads CASSSDSGEQFF. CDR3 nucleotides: TGTGCCAGCAGTTCCGACTCCGGCGAGCAGTTCTTC.

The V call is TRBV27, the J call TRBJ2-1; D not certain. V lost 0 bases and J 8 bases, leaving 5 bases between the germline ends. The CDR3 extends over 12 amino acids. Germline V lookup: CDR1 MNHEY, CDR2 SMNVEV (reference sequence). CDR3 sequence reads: CASSLSGYEQFF. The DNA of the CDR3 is TGTGCCAGCAGTTTATCGGGGTATGAGCAGTTCTTC.

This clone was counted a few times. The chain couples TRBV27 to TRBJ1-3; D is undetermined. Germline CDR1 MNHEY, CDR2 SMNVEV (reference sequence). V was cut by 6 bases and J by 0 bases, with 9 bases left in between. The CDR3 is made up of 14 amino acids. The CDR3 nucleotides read TGTGCCAGCAGGGGGTTGAACTCTGGAAACACCATATATTTT. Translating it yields CASRGLNSGNTIYF.

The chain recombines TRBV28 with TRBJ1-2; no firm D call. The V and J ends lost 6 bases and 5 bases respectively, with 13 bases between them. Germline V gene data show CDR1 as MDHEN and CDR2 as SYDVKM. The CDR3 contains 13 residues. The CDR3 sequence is CASSPPRGYGYTF. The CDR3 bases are TGTGCCAGCAGCCCGCCACGAGGGTATGGCTACACCTTC.

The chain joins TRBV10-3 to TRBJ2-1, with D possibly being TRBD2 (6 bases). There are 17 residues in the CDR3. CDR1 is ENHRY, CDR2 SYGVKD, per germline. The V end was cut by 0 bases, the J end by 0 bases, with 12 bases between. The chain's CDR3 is CAISESWVRGSYNEQFF. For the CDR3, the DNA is TGTGCCATCAGTGAGTCTTGGGTGCGGGGCTCCTACAATGAGCAGTTCTTC.

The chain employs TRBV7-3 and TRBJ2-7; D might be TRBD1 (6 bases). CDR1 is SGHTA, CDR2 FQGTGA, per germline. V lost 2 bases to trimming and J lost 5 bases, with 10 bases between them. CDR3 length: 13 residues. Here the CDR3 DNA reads TGTGCCAGCAGCTTAGGGGCAGGGGACGAGCAGTACTTC. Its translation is CASSLGAGDEQYF.

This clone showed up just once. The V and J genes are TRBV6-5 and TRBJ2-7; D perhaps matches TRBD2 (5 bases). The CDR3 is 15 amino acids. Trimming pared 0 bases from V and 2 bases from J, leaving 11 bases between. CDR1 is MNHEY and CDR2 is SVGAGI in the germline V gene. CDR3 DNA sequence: TGTGCCAGCAGTTACTCGCGGGTACCCGCCTACGAGCAGTACTTC. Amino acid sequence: CASSYSRVPAYEQYF.